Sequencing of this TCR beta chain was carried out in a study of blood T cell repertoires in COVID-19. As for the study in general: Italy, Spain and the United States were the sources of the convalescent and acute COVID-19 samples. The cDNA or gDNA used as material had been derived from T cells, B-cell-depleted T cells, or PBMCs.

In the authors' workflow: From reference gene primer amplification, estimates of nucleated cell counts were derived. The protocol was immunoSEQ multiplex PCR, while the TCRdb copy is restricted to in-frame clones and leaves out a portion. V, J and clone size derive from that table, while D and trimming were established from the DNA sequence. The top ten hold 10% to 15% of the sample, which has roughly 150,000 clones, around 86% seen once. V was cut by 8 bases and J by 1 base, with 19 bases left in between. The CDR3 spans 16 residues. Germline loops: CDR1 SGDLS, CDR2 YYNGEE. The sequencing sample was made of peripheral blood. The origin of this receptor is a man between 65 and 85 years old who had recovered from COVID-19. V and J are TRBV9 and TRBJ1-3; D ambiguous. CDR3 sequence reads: CASSRDSIKSGNTIYF. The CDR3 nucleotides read TGTGCCAGTTCGAGGGATTCTATCAAGTCTGGAAACACCATATATTTT.